This T cell receptor (beta chain) was profiled in a study of blood T cell repertoires in COVID-19. The repertoire was sequenced with immunoSEQ multiplex PCR; TCRdb's copy has only in-frame clones and lacks some. The profile covers 100,000 to 150,000 clones, with under 90% appearing a single time and roughly 2.2% taken by the ten largest. The germline gives CDR1 SGHTA, CDR2 FQGNSA. V shed 1 base and J 6 bases; nucleotides not matched to a gene: 5. The CDR3 is 14 residues long. The sequence derives from a man in his forties with acute COVID-19. Source material: PBMCs or T cells enriched from blood (not recorded which). V usage is TRBV7-2 and J usage is TRBJ1-2, with 7 bases lining up with TRBD1. The CDR3 loop reads CASSLEGARDGYTF. As DNA, the CDR3 is TGTGCCAGCAGCTTAGAGGGGGCAAGAGATGGCTACACCTTC.